The 31 T cell receptor beta chains below were found in one sample sequenced in a study of tumor-infiltrating lymphocytes in primary liver carcinoma listed by TCRdb under 2017. Sequencing took place on an Illumina HiSeq 2500. A constant-region primer and ProtoScript II reverse transcriptase were used to reverse-transcribe TCRbeta-specific cDNA from roughly 480 ng total RNA. The TCRbeta libraries were prepared through three rounds of nested multiplex PCR following a slightly modified ARM-PCR procedure. Each of the first two PCR rounds ran for around 10 cycles using multiplex TRBV1-TRBV30 forward primers together with a Cbeta reverse primer. Through fastp at Q25 and MiXCR, TCRdb rebuilt clones from the public reads, retaining in-frame beta chains. CDR3 protein duplicates are merged, each entry listing the most common genes and DNA. This sample gives just over 300,000 distinct CDR3 sequences in total; almost 60% of them show up just once. More than 15% of the sample is taken by the ten largest.

RNA from unsorted whole blood was extracted with TRIzol reagent, and germline DNA was obtained with the DNeasy Blood & Tissue kit. The material sequenced was peripheral blood. All receptors derive from a woman aged 25 to 39 with primary liver carcinoma and hepatitis B virus infection.

This clonotype has a single count. The chain is built from TRBV11-1 and TRBJ2-7, with a tentative D call TRBD2 (6 bases). Trimming shortened V by 9 bases and J by 4 bases, and 16 bases separated the two germline ends. Germline V gives CDR1 SGHAT, CDR2 FQDESV (reference sequence). The CDR3 runs 13 residues. The CDR3 loop reads CARCGIGTYEQYF. In DNA, the CDR3 is TGTGCCAGATGCGGGATAGGTACATACGAGCAGTACTTC.

Notes on this clonotype: One end of the junction does not line up with germline, which may come from a read error. The chain is built from TRBV6-5 and TRBJ1-2, with D perhaps TRBD1 (5 bases). In germline, CDR1 is MNHEY, CDR2 SVGAGI. The CDR3 is 16 residues long. Here the CDR3 DNA reads TGTGCCAGCAGTTATTGGCACAACGGGGCTAAATATGGCTACACCTTC. Translation gives CASSYWHNGAKYGYTF.

This clonotype appeared a few times. The chain couples TRBV28 to TRBJ2-5, with D maybe TRBD2 (6 bases). Germline CDR1 MDHEN, CDR2 SYDVKM. The CDR3 is made up of 13 amino acids. The germline V and J ends were trimmed by 7 bases and 4 bases, with 13 bases remaining between them. The chain's CDR3 is CASTPVGGETQYF. In DNA form, the CDR3 reads TGTGCCAGCACCCCCGTCGGGGGAGAGACCCAGTACTTC. Together with reference TRBV28 and TRBJ2-5, the CDR3 gives the full variable domain: DVKVTQSSRYLVKRTGEKVFLECVQDMDHENMFWYRQDPGLGLRLIYFSYDVKMKEKGDIPEGYSVSREKKERFSLILESASTNQTSMYLCASTPVGGETQYFGPGTRLLVL.

In regard to this clonotype: The final CDR3 position lacks the conserved phenylalanine or tryptophan, pointing to a likely read error. The chain has TRBV6-5 and TRBJ1-6; possible D gene TRBD1, 5 bases. This CDR3 spans 16 amino acids. Germline CDR1 is MNHEY and CDR2 is SVGAGI. The CDR3: CAGSYSGGVENSPLHS. The CDR3 DNA is TGTGCCGGCAGTTACTCGGGAGGGGTGGAAAATTCACCCCTCCACTCT.

A remark on this clonotype: Given a much more abundant clone one base away, this may be a read error. V gene TRBV6-2 or TRBV6-3 combines with J gene TRBJ2-1; D uncertain. Germline CDR1 MNHEY, CDR2 SVGEGT. The CDR3 loop spans 13 amino acids. The CDR3 is CASTDTSYNEQSF. CDR3 in DNA: TGTGCCAGCACCGATACTTCCTATAATGAGCAGTCCTTC.

This clonotype was seen more than once but under ten times. J is TRBJ2-5 and V is TRBV28, with D unclear. The germline CDR1 and CDR2 sequences are MDHEN and SYDVKM. CDR3 length: 14 amino acids. Trimming removed 5 bases at V and 5 bases at J, with 15 bases between. In DNA form, the CDR3 reads TGTGCCAGCAGTCCCCGCCGGAATCGGGAGACCCAGTACTTC. Residues: CASSPRRNRETQYF. The whole variable domain, filled in from reference TRBV28 and TRBJ2-5, reads DVKVTQSSRYLVKRTGEKVFLECVQDMDHENMFWYRQDPGLGLRLIYFSYDVKMKEKGDIPEGYSVSREKKERFSLILESASTNQTSMYLCASSPRRNRETQYFGPGTRLLVL.

The chain has TRBV6-1 and TRBJ2-6, with 9 bases fitting TRBD1. The germline gives CDR1 MNHNS, CDR2 SASEGT. CDR3 length: 19 amino acids. The J segment lost 0 bases and the V segment lost 7 bases, leaving 13 bases of the junction unmatched. CDR3 sequence reads: CASIQSGTGRLSGANVLTF. CDR3 coding DNA: TGTGCCAGCATCCAATCCGGGACAGGGAGACTCTCTGGGGCCAACGTCCTGACTTTC.

The chain joins TRBV6-1 to TRBJ1-1, with 9 nucleotides matching TRBD1. Germline-derived CDR1 and CDR2 are MNHNS and SASEGT. The CDR3 consists of 16 residues. The junction had 8 bases not matched to a gene; V was cut back by 4 bases and J by 2 bases. This CDR3 is CASSATGGFSNTEAFF. The CDR3 region has the DNA TGTGCCAGCAGTGCTACAGGGGGCTTTTCCAACACTGAAGCTTTCTTT.

This clonotype was observed a single time. Because it lacks the conserved phenylalanine or tryptophan at the end, this CDR3 is likely a read error. The rearrangement uses TRBV12-3 or TRBV12-4 and TRBJ2-5, with D maybe TRBD2 (6 bases). Near its end, the DNA agrees better with TRBJ2-1, so the J call may be wrong. The CDR3 extends over 13 amino acids. This chain's CDR3 is CASSWDWTGTQFL. The CDR3 bases are TGTGCCAGCAGCTGGGACTGGACCGGGACCCAGTTCCTC.

In regard to this clonotype: A read error may explain this, as a much larger clone is one base away. J is TRBJ2-7 and V is TRBV14, with D perhaps TRBD1 (6 bases). CDR1 and CDR2 from the germline V gene are SGHDN and FVKESK. The CDR3 is 15 residues long. CDR3 in DNA: TGTACCAGCAGCCCATATCGATGGGGGCTGGACGAGCAGTACTTC. The encoded protein is CTSSPYRWGLDEQYF.

The chain joins TRBV9 to TRBJ2-2; D perhaps matches TRBD1 (6 bases). Looked up from germline, CDR1 is SGDLS and CDR2 is YYNGEE. V shed 2 bases and J shed 4 bases, with 9 bases lying between them. CDR3 length equals 14 residues. This CDR3 reads CASSVEQGTGELFF. The CDR3, as DNA: TGTGCCAGCAGCGTCGAACAGGGCACCGGGGAGCTGTTTTTT.

This clonotype was detected only a few times. The chain's CDR3 is CASSLRQGMYF. The DNA of the CDR3 is TGTGCCAGCAGCCTCCGACAGGGAATGTACTTC. The chain combines TRBV7-9 with TRBJ2-7; 7 bases map to TRBD1. Germline V lookup: CDR1 SEHNR, CDR2 FQNEAQ (reference sequence). J lost 12 bases, V lost 5 bases, and 7 bases had no gene match. The CDR3 sequence is 11 residues long. Full variable domain (outside the CDR3, taken from reference TRBV7-9 and TRBJ2-7): DTGVSQNPRHKITKRGQNVTFRCDPISEHNRLYWYRQTLGQGPEFLTYFQNEAQLEKSRLLSDRFSAERPKGSFSTLEIQRTEQGDSAMYLCASSLRQGMYFGPGTRLTVT.

In the case of this clonotype: At one boundary the junction diverges from the germline segment, which might be a read error. J is TRBJ2-5 and V is TRBV11-3, with D hard to call. The CDR3 is 13 residues long. Germline lookup yields CDR1 SGHNT and CDR2 YENEEA. CDR3 DNA sequence: TGTGCCAGAAGCTTAGGATCTCAAGAGACCCAGTACTTT. Its protein is CARSLGSQETQYF.

As regards this clonotype: A much larger clone lies a single base off, so this may be a read error. The rearrangement links TRBV6-5 to TRBJ2-4, with D perhaps matching TRBD2 (5 bases). CDR1 is MNHEY and CDR2 is SVGAGI in the germline V gene. This CDR3 is built from 14 residues. The CDR3 spells CAGSSGLAKNIQYF. The CDR3 DNA reads as TGTGCCGGCAGTTCGGGGTTAGCCAAAAACATTCAGTACTTC.

The chain has TRBV5-6 and TRBJ2-2, with D tentatively TRBD2 (5 bases). The length of the CDR3 is 17 residues. V was shortened by 4 bases and J by 5 bases, with 21 bases between the two germline ends. In germline, CDR1 is SGHDT, CDR2 YYEEEE. The CDR3 reads CASSPDLGWETTGELFF. The DNA of the CDR3 is TGTGCCAGCAGCCCCGACTTGGGGTGGGAGACGACCGGGGAGCTGTTTTTT.

Notes on this clonotype: Since the CDR3 does not end with the conserved phenylalanine or tryptophan, this likely comes from a read error. The chain joins TRBV11-1 to TRBJ2-7; 9 positions agree with TRBD1. The CDR3 is made up of 16 amino acids. J lost 2 bases, V lost 5 bases, and 10 bases had no gene match. Germline CDR1 SGHAT, CDR2 FQDESV (reference sequence). The CDR3 DNA sequence: TGTGCCAGCAGCCTCGACGTAGGGACAGGGACCTACGAGCAGTACCTC. Translation: CASSLDVGTGTYEQYL.

The gene calls are TRBV12-5 and TRBJ2-7; no clear D gene. The CDR3 consists of 15 residues. The ends were cut back, 4 bases at V and 7 bases at J, with 20 bases in the middle. CDR1 LGHNT and CDR2 FRNRAP come from the germline V gene. DNA for the CDR3: TGTGCTAGTGGTTCCCCCGGACCAAGTGGATGGGAGCAGTACTTC. This gives the protein CASGSPGPSGWEQYF.

This chain connects TRBV6-5 to TRBJ2-3; D gene uncertain. CDR3 length: 10 amino acids. Germline V gene data show CDR1 as MNHEY and CDR2 as SVGAGI. The CDR3 region has the DNA TGTGTCCTCGAGGTAGATACGCAGTATTTT. Translation gives CVLEVDTQYF.

This clonotype has just a few counts. A much larger clone sits a single nucleotide away, making a read error possible. V is TRBV6-5 and J is TRBJ2-2; 8 nucleotides match TRBD2. The CDR3 sequence is 17 residues long. V lost 10 bases and J lost 0; bases outside the gene matches: 13. Germline values: CDR1 MNHEY, CDR2 SVGAGI. CDR3: CANTRITSGTNTGELFF. In DNA form, the CDR3 reads TGTGCCAACACCCGAATAACTAGCGGCACGAACACCGGGGAGCTGTTTTTT.

This clonotype was found many times. V usage is TRBV29-1 and J usage is TRBJ2-2; D may be TRBD2 (6 bases). Germline V gene sequence: CDR1 SQVTM, CDR2 ANQGSEA. The CDR3 runs to 14 residues. With 7 bases removed from V and 5 bases from J, the gap between germline ends came to 17 bases. The CDR3 DNA reads as TGCAGCGCCGCTCGGGGGAGCAAAACCGGGGAGCTGTTTTTT. This sequence encodes CSAARGSKTGELFF.

This clonotype was counted a few times. The chain joins TRBV6-2 or TRBV6-3 to TRBJ2-1; TRBD1 or TRBD2 may be the D gene (5 bases each). In germline, CDR1 is MNHEY, CDR2 SVGEGT. The V gene lost 9 bases and the J gene lost 0 bases, with 15 bases spanning the gap. The CDR3 is 15 amino acids. CDR3 in DNA: TGTGCCAGTACCCGGGACGGAGGCTCCTACAATGAGCAGTTCTTC. It translates to CASTRDGGSYNEQFF.

The chain uses TRBV13 and TRBJ2-1; maybe TRBD2 (6 bases). V was pared by 2 bases and J by 8 bases, with 7 bases between. The CDR3 spans 12 residues. CDR1 and CDR2 (germline): PRHDT, FYEKMQ (reference sequence). CDR3 DNA: TGTGCCAGCAGCTTATGGGGGGATGAGCAGTTCTTC. This sequence encodes CASSLWGDEQFF.

Notes on this clonotype: This may be a read error: a much more frequent sequence differs by one nucleotide. The DNA of the CDR3 is TGTGCCAGCAGCCCTATGTTGGGGGGTGAGCGGTTCTTC. Amino acids: CASSPMLGGERFF. This sequence joins TRBV4-2 and TRBJ2-1; tentatively, D is TRBD2 (6 bases). The CDR3 extends over 13 amino acids. Germline V gives CDR1 LGHNA, CDR2 YNFKEQ.

V is TRBV5-1 and J is TRBJ2-3; TRBD2 might be the D (5 bases). Trimming shortened V by 0 bases and J by 3 bases, and 11 bases separated the two germline ends. From germline, CDR1 is SGHRS and CDR2 YFSETQ. The CDR3 is 15 residues long. CDR3 loop: CASSLAGLATDTQYF. The CDR3 DNA reads TGCGCCAGCAGCTTGGCCGGGTTAGCGACAGATACGCAGTATTTT.

The CDR3 DNA follows: TGTGCCAGCAGTTTTGGGGTGCAGGGATCTGACGCTGAAGCTTTCTTT. Residues: CASSFGVQGSDAEAFF. The J gene is TRBJ1-1, the V gene TRBV12-3 or TRBV12-4, with D possibly TRBD1 on 5 matching bases. V was shortened by 3 bases and J by 6 bases, with 20 bases between the two germline ends. The CDR3 loop spans 16 amino acids.

Turning to this clonotype: This CDR3 fails to terminate in the conserved phenylalanine or tryptophan, so it likely reflects a read error. V and J are TRBV7-8 and TRBJ1-2; D is ambiguous. Germline V gene data show CDR1 as SGHVS and CDR2 as FQNEAQ. Trimming left V 4 bases short and J 4 bases short, with 13 bases between. CDR3 length: 14 residues. CDR3 nucleotide sequence: TGTGCCAGCAGCTCGGGAGGCGTCGGCTATGGCTACACCTCC. It encodes CASSSGGVGYGYTS.

This clonotype was seen a few times. The V gene is TRBV6-2 or TRBV6-3, the J gene TRBJ1-5; no firm D call. Looked up from germline, CDR1 is MNHEY and CDR2 is SVGEGT. The CDR3 totals 15 residues. V was cut by 6 bases and J by 1 base, with 13 bases left in between. The DNA of the CDR3 is TGTGCCAGCAGACGACCGGGAGGGAGCAATCAGCCCCAGCATTTT. It is translated as CASRRPGGSNQPQHF.

The V and J genes are TRBV7-9 and TRBJ2-3; D is perhaps TRBD2 (5 bases). Germline CDR1 SEHNR, CDR2 FQNEAQ (reference sequence). Trimming removed 0 bases at V and 3 bases at J, with 13 bases between. This CDR3 has 16 amino acids. This chain's CDR3 is CASSLAYGLGTDTQYF. DNA for the CDR3: TGTGCCAGCAGCTTAGCTTACGGACTTGGGACAGATACGCAGTATTTT.

The J gene is TRBJ2-7, the V gene TRBV11-2; D is uncertain. CDR1 and CDR2 from the germline V gene are SGHAT and FQNNGV. The CDR3 consists of 11 residues. CDR3 in amino acids: CVSSISYEQYF. CDR3 in DNA: TGTGTCAGTAGCATTTCCTACGAGCAGTACTTC.

In this sample, this clonotype turned up once. A read error may produce the germline difference seen at one junction end. The V gene is TRBV11-2, the J gene TRBJ2-7; D gene ambiguous. This CDR3 contains 15 residues. CDR1 and CDR2 from the germline V gene are SGHAT and FQNNGV. CDR3 sequence reads: CASRSDPSGLYEHYF. In DNA form, the CDR3 reads TGTGCCAGCAGATCTGACCCTTCCGGCCTCTACGAGCACTACTTC.

Remarks on this clonotype: A much larger clone lies one base from this, so it may be a read error. V gene TRBV6-1 combines with J gene TRBJ1-1; 9 positions match TRBD1. CDR1 is MNHNS and CDR2 is SASEGT in the germline V gene. J gave up 0 bases and V 6 bases, and 5 bases lay outside the gene matches. The CDR3 runs to 15 residues. The CDR3 sequence: CASRGDRVMNTEAFF. The DNA for the CDR3 is TGTGCCAGCAGGGGGGACAGGGTGATGAACACTGAAGCTTTCTTT.